These 31 T cell receptor beta chains came from one sample sequenced in a study of vaccination effects on CD4 cells after COVID-19. The data were produced by immunoSEQ multiplex PCR, yet TCRdb's version contains in-frame clones alone and is incomplete. The repertoire consists of 22,000 or so clones, with around 75% occurring once and the leading ten covering about two fifths. These receptors have no identified antigens. Sequencing in the ViraFEST assay came after antigen-specific CD4+ T cells had been expanded with viral peptide pools, which were used to stimulate PBMC. The authors isolated CD4+ T cells after 10 days of culture. A PCR test confirmed that the person had SARS-CoV-2 infection between March and December 2020. Sequenced material: CD4+ T cells from PBMCs cultured with a peptide pool, taken before COVID-19 vaccination. These receptors were obtained from a human donor who had a prior SARS-CoV-2 infection.

This clone was recorded a few times. The CDR3 nucleotides are TGCGCCAGCAGTACCAGGGGCGGCTATGGCTACACCTTC. Its translation: CASSTRGGYGYTF. V is TRBV5-1 and J is TRBJ1-2, with D tentatively TRBD1 (6 bases). The length of the CDR3 is 13 residues. CDR1 is SGHRS, CDR2 YFSETQ, per germline. V was pared by 5 bases and J by 4 bases, with 12 bases between.

V usage is TRBV12-3 or TRBV12-4 and J usage is TRBJ2-7; no firm D call. The CDR3 is 12 amino acids. The V gene lost 5 bases and the J gene lost 5 bases, with 10 bases spanning the gap. The CDR3 bases are TGTGCCAGCAGTACTTATCCGGACGAGCAGTACTTC. Protein sequence: CASSTYPDEQYF.

The rearrangement joins TRBV12-5 to TRBJ2-1; TRBD1 agrees at 11 bases. Germline V gene lookup returns CDR1 LGHNT and CDR2 FRNRAP. The CDR3 length is 12 residues. The J segment lost 16 bases and the V segment lost 5 bases, leaving 7 bases of the junction unmatched. The CDR3 sequence: CASGLIGTGGFF. The CDR3 bases are TGTGCTAGTGGTCTAATAGGGACAGGGGGTTTCTTC. Looking up the rest from reference TRBV12-5 and TRBJ2-1 gives the full variable domain: DARVTQTPRHKVTEMGQEVTMRCQPILGHNTVFWYRQTMMQGLELLAYFRNRAPLDDSGMPKDRFSAEMPDATLATLKIQPSEPRDSAVYFCASGLIGTGGFFGPGTRLTVL.

This clone was found a few times. This rearrangement joins TRBV6-2 or TRBV6-3 to TRBJ2-1, with D tentatively TRBD2 (5 bases). This CDR3 is built from 15 residues. V was cut by 5 bases and J by 0 bases, with 11 bases left in between. Germline V CDR1 and CDR2: MNHEY, SVGEGT. The CDR3 DNA reads TGTGCCAGCAGTCTACTAGGTGTCTCCTACAATGAGCAGTTCTTC. Translating gives CASSLLGVSYNEQFF.

V and J are TRBV5-4 and TRBJ1-4, with D unresolved. This CDR3 comprises 16 residues. CDR1 and CDR2 from the germline V gene are SGHNT and YYREEE (reference sequence). The V and J ends lost 0 bases and 6 bases respectively, with 15 bases between them. CDR3 residues: CASSLGGLGGDEKLFF. The DNA of the CDR3 is TGTGCCAGCAGCTTGGGAGGGTTAGGTGGGGATGAAAAACTGTTTTTT.

V usage is TRBV9 and J usage is TRBJ2-1; perhaps TRBD2 as D (5 bases). The CDR3 runs 15 residues. Per germline, CDR1 SGDLS and CDR2 YYNGEE. The V end was cut by 3 bases, the J end by 2 bases, with 12 bases between. CDR3 DNA: TGTGCCAGCAGCGCCAGCGGAAATACCTACAATGAGCAGTTCTTC. Protein product: CASSASGNTYNEQFF. The full variable domain, its missing parts supplied by reference TRBV9 and TRBJ2-1, is DSGVTQTPKHLITATGQRVTLRCSPRSGDLSVYWYQQSLDQGLQFLIQYYNGEERAKGNILERFSAQQFPDLHSELNLSSLELGDSALYFCASSASGNTYNEQFFGPGTRLTVL.

V usage is TRBV7-9 and J usage is TRBJ2-3, with 10 positions matching TRBD1. Trimming at V came to 6 bases and at J to 3 bases, leaving 6 bases not matched to a gene. The germline V gene has CDR1 SEHNR and CDR2 FQNEAQ (reference sequence). This CDR3 is 15 amino acids long. The CDR3 DNA reads as TGTGCCAGCAGTTGGGACAGGGGAATGACAGATACGCAGTATTTT. Residues: CASSWDRGMTDTQYF.

The chain has TRBV14 and TRBJ2-1, with 7 bases identical to TRBD2. Unmatched junction bases numbered 15, after V lost 2 bases and J lost 8 bases. The CDR3 is 17 amino acids. Germline assignment: CDR1 SGHDN and CDR2 FVKESK. The CDR3 is CASSQTPLGGSSDEQFF. The CDR3 coding sequence is TGTGCCAGCAGCCAAACTCCTTTGGGCGGGAGTAGCGATGAGCAGTTCTTC.

This clone was observed a single time. The chain is built from TRBV6-5 and TRBJ2-7, with 7 bases identical to TRBD1. After removal of 8 bases from V and 2 bases from J, the junction contained 9 bases not matched to a gene. The CDR3 spans 14 residues. CDR1 and CDR2 (germline): MNHEY, SVGAGI. In DNA, the CDR3 is TGTGCCAGCGGATACCGGGACAGTGCCTACGAGCAGTACTTC. Its translation: CASGYRDSAYEQYF.

This clone was found a few times. The chain joins TRBV3-1 (or the pseudogene TRBV3-2) to TRBJ1-5; perhaps TRBD1 as D (6 bases). The CDR3 loop spans 13 amino acids. Germline V gene lookup returns CDR1 LGHDT and CDR2 YNNKEL (reference sequence). Trimming took 4 bases from V and 11 from J, leaving 15 bases between them. CDR3 residues: CASSPSQGMAQHF. The CDR3 nucleotides read TGTGCCAGCAGCCCGTCACAGGGCATGGCCCAGCATTTT.

The CDR3 protein is CASSRVVGGSEKLFF. CDR3 sequence (DNA): TGTGCCAGCAGCCGGGTTGTCGGAGGATCAGAAAAACTGTTTTTT. This sequence joins TRBV5-5 and TRBJ1-4; D gene unclear. Per germline, CDR1 SGHKS and CDR2 YYEKEE (reference sequence). With 4 bases removed from V and 8 bases from J, the gap between germline ends came to 18 bases. CDR3 size: 15 residues.

The CDR3: CASSPGTGRPPQHF. CDR3 DNA: TGTGCCAGCTCACCCGGGACAGGGAGACCGCCCCAGCATTTT. The V call is TRBV18, the J call TRBJ1-5; 9 positions match TRBD1. V lost 3 bases and J lost 9; bases outside the gene matches: 6. The CDR3 totals 14 residues. Germline V gene sequence: CDR1 KGHSH, CDR2 LQKENI.

In this sample, this clone is medium-sized. The chain carries TRBV18 and TRBJ2-6; 7 bases map to TRBD1. Germline CDR1 and CDR2: KGHSH and LQKENI. The length of the CDR3 is 15 residues. The junction had 5 bases not matched to a gene; V was cut back by 5 bases and J by 4 bases. The DNA of the CDR3 is TGTGCCAGCTCAAGACAGGGTTCAGGGGCCAACGTCCTGACTTTC. It translates to CASSRQGSGANVLTF.

This sequence joins TRBV5-4 and TRBJ2-3; 13 bases align to TRBD2. The V segment lost 4 bases and the J segment 1 base; nucleotides outside the gene matches: 3. CDR1 is SGHNT, CDR2 YYREEE, per germline (reference sequence). The length of the CDR3 is 16 residues. CDR3 nucleotides: TGTGCCAGCAGCACCGGACTAGCGGGGGGCACAGATACGCAGTATTTT. Amino acid sequence: CASSTGLAGGTDTQYF.

As DNA, the CDR3 is TGTGCCTGGAGTGAGGGGGTAGCCCCGGTCAATGAGCAGTTCTTC. Its translation is CAWSEGVAPVNEQFF. The V and J genes are TRBV30 and TRBJ2-1; D may be TRBD1 (6 bases). V was pared by 1 base and J by 6 bases, with 16 bases between. Germline CDR1 reads GTSNPN; CDR2 reads SVGIG (reference sequence). The CDR3 covers 15 residues.

The chain is built from TRBV4-1 and TRBJ1-2, with D unresolved. V was pared by 3 bases and J by 1 base, with 9 bases between. Per the germline V gene, CDR1 is MGHRA and CDR2 is YSYEKL. This CDR3 is 14 amino acids long. The CDR3 is CASSQRSLNYGYTF. The CDR3 nucleotides read TGCGCCAGCAGCCAGAGGAGTCTTAACTATGGCTACACCTTC.

The CDR3 nucleotides are TGTGCCAGCTCACCATACTCTGGAAACACCATATATTTT. This translates into CASSPYSGNTIYF. This chain joins TRBV18 and TRBJ1-3; D is unclear. Trimming removed 2 bases at V and 0 bases at J, with 2 bases between. Germline-derived CDR1 and CDR2 are KGHSH and LQKENI. CDR3 length equals 13 residues.

This chain connects TRBV3-1 (or the pseudogene TRBV3-2) to TRBJ2-4, with D maybe TRBD2 (6 bases). The CDR3 runs 16 residues. Germline CDR1 reads LGHDT; CDR2 reads YNNKEL (reference sequence). The ends were cut back, 0 bases at V and 3 bases at J, with 12 bases in the middle. The chain's CDR3 is CASSQDWGVGKNIQYF. The CDR3 coding sequence is TGTGCCAGCAGCCAAGACTGGGGGGTCGGCAAAAACATTCAGTACTTC.

The CDR3, as DNA: TGTGCCAGTAGTATCGACAGGTGGAACACTGAAGCTTTCTTT. Protein sequence: CASSIDRWNTEAFF. The chain has TRBV19 and TRBJ1-1; D possibly corresponds to TRBD1 (6 bases). V gave up 3 bases and J gave up 1 base, with 9 bases separating them. The CDR3 has 14 residues. The germline V gene has CDR1 LNHDA and CDR2 SQIVND (reference sequence).

The V call is TRBV6-5, the J call TRBJ1-1, with D maybe TRBD1 (5 bases). The CDR3 loop spans 14 amino acids. V was cut by 6 bases and J by 4 bases, with 15 bases left in between. Germline CDR1 and CDR2: MNHEY and SVGAGI. Here the CDR3 reads CASSASSGGTEAFF. The DNA for the CDR3 is TGTGCCAGCAGCGCCTCCTCGGGGGGCACTGAAGCTTTCTTT.

The genes are TRBV11-3 and TRBJ2-5; TRBD1 agrees at 10 bases. Germline V gives CDR1 SGHNT, CDR2 YENEEA. Trimming removed 6 bases from V and 4 bases from J; junction bases left unmatched: 5. The CDR3 contains 14 residues. The CDR3 protein is CASSPGTGVETQYF. As DNA, the CDR3 is TGTGCCAGCAGTCCTGGGACAGGGGTAGAGACCCAGTACTTC.

The chain joins TRBV5-1 to TRBJ1-2, with D unclear. The CDR3 is 16 residues long. Germline CDR1 and CDR2: SGHRS and YFSETQ. V was clipped by 2 bases and J by 2 bases, with 16 bases between them. DNA for the CDR3: TGCGCCAGCAGCTTATTCAAGCCAGGCGCAAACTATGGCTACACCTTC. Its protein is CASSLFKPGANYGYTF.

The chain employs TRBV21-1 and TRBJ1-4; the DNA was not compared with TRBD1, the D call given in the table. TRBV21-1 is a pseudogene locus. There are 14 residues in the CDR3. The chain's CDR3 is CASSNHRGGEKLFF. CDR3 nucleotide sequence: TGTGCCAGCAGCAATCACAGGGGCGGTGAAAAACTGTTTTTT.

The rearrangement joins TRBV5-1 to TRBJ1-5; possibly TRBD1 for D (5 bases). This CDR3 contains 13 residues. With 3 bases removed from V and 8 bases from J, the gap between germline ends came to 12 bases. CDR1 is SGHRS and CDR2 is YFSETQ in the germline V gene. CDR3 coding DNA: TGCGCCAGCAGCTCGGGAGGGGCAGAGCCCCAGCATTTT. Translation gives CASSSGGAEPQHF.

This clone turned up a few times. The V and J genes are TRBV23-1 and TRBJ2-7, with D maybe TRBD1 (6 bases). TRBV23-1 is an open reading frame, and its role is uncertain. The length of the CDR3 is 15 residues. The V gene lost 0 bases and the J gene lost 4 bases, with 13 bases spanning the gap. CDR3 sequence: CASSQSEWGRYEQYF. CDR3 bases: TGCGCCAGCAGTCAATCGGAGTGGGGGCGGTACGAGCAGTACTTC.

The chain uses TRBV18 and TRBJ2-1; 13 bases are shared with TRBD2. After removal of 3 bases from V and 4 bases from J, the junction contained 6 bases not matched to a gene. The CDR3 length is 17 residues. Germline CDR1 and CDR2: KGHSH and LQKENI. The CDR3 bases are TGTGCCAGCTCACCTCCGGGACTAGCGGGACTATACAATGAGCAGTTCTTC. As protein: CASSPPGLAGLYNEQFF.

This sequence joins TRBV5-1 and TRBJ2-2, with D perhaps assigned TRBD1 or TRBD2 (6 bases each). The ends were cut back, 1 base at V and 2 bases at J, with 12 bases in the middle. This CDR3 contains 16 residues. Germline lookup yields CDR1 SGHRS and CDR2 YFSETQ. CDR3 residues: CASSLLGGQNTGELFF. DNA of the CDR3: TGCGCCAGCAGCTTGTTGGGGGGACAAAACACCGGGGAGCTGTTTTTT.

V gene TRBV2 combines with J gene TRBJ2-3; D remains unclear. Germline lookup yields CDR1 SNHLY and CDR2 FYNNEI. The CDR3 runs 13 residues. Trimming shortened V by 3 bases and J by 3 bases, and 7 bases separated the two germline ends. CDR3 in amino acids: CASSEVLTDTQYF. CDR3 coding DNA: TGTGCCAGCAGTGAGGTTTTGACAGATACGCAGTATTTT.

This chain joins TRBV2 and TRBJ1-2; D is unclear. CDR1 is SNHLY, CDR2 FYNNEI, per germline. V was clipped by 3 bases and J by 3 bases, with 8 bases between them. The CDR3 is made up of 13 amino acids. CDR3 in amino acids: CASSEGLDYGYTF. DNA for the CDR3: TGTGCCAGCAGTGAGGGTTTGGACTATGGCTACACCTTC.

Notes on this clone: Other DNA sequences in the same sample also yield this CDR3. This rearrangement joins TRBV7-3 to TRBJ1-2, with D tentatively TRBD1 (6 bases). Per the germline V gene, CDR1 is SGHTA and CDR2 is FQGTGA. This CDR3 spans 15 amino acids. Trimming left V 0 bases short and J 6 bases short, with 14 bases between. The CDR3 is CASSLTGQEKDGYTF. CDR3 nucleotides: TGTGCCAGCAGCTTAACGGGACAAGAAAAGGATGGCTACACCTTC.

This chain joins TRBV9 and TRBJ1-5; D is perhaps TRBD1 (6 bases). This CDR3 spans 13 amino acids. From germline, CDR1 is SGDLS and CDR2 YYNGEE. V was clipped by 3 bases and J by 10 bases, with 14 bases between them. CDR3 amino acids: CASSETYRAPQHF. The CDR3 DNA sequence: TGTGCCAGCAGCGAGACCTACAGGGCCCCCCAGCATTTT.